This T cell receptor beta chain was identified during a study of CD8 T cells in ankylosing spondylitis. TCRdb analysed the 5' RACE reads with MiXCR anew, one entry per CDR3 protein. The sample records 300,000 to 350,000 distinct CDR3 sequences, roughly 20% being singletons. A remark on this clonotype: Its antigen is not known.

Study results and limitations: Clones linked with disease were CD8+ and fairly uncommon in the peripheral blood. Reported data indicate significant enrichment of disease-linked clones within matched ankylosing spondylitis synovial fluid.

The CDR3 totals 14 residues. V lost 2 bases, J lost 2 bases, and 9 bases lay in between. Germline CDR1 reads MGHDK; CDR2 reads SYGVNS. This rearrangement joins TRBV25-1 to TRBJ1-2; tentatively, D is TRBD1 (6 bases). The TCR originated in a female donor with ankylosing spondylitis or in good health (not recorded which). The source material was blood, either unsorted or a sorted T cell fraction (not recorded which). This CDR3 is CASSETGTNYGYTF. The DNA for the CDR3 is TGTGCCAGCAGTGAAACCGGGACAAACTATGGCTACACCTTC.